Following are 12 T cell receptor beta chains from one sample sequenced in a study of blood T cell repertoires in COVID-19. Sequencing was performed with immunoSEQ multiplex PCR; in TCRdb, only in-frame clones are kept and a portion is missing. The sample lists 150,000 to 200,000 clones; roughly 80% were seen once. Sequencing used peripheral blood. These receptors came from a human donor with acute or convalescent COVID-19. The donor label of this sample is uncertain.

In this sample, this clone turned up once. V usage is TRBV2 and J usage is TRBJ2-6; tentative D call: TRBD1 (5 bases). This CDR3 comprises 17 residues. Germline loops: CDR1 SNHLY, CDR2 FYNNEI. Trimming took off 2 bases at V and 0 bases at J, with 11 bases between the two ends. CDR3 residues: CASSEPNRYSGANVLTF. CDR3 nucleotides: TGTGCCAGCAGTGAACCCAACAGGTACTCTGGGGCCAACGTCCTGACTTTC.

V usage is TRBV4-1 and J usage is TRBJ1-2; D call uncertain. V lost 1 base and J lost 8, with 8 bases in between. CDR1 MGHRA and CDR2 YSYEKL come from the germline V gene. The CDR3 extends over 12 amino acids. The CDR3 sequence: CASSQVSEGYTF. In nucleotides, the CDR3 is TGCGCCAGCAGCCAAGTAAGCGAAGGCTACACCTTC.

In this sample, this clone turned up a few times. The chain uses TRBV19 and TRBJ1-6; 7 bases map to TRBD1. The CDR3 covers 16 residues. The junction had 15 bases not matched to a gene; V was cut back by 7 bases and J by 9 bases. Germline V CDR1 and CDR2: LNHDA, SQIVND (reference sequence). CDR3 DNA sequence: TGTGCCAGTACCCCGACAGGGTCAGAGTCGGGTTCACCCCTCCACTTT. Encoded protein: CASTPTGSESGSPLHF.

The CDR3 DNA reads TGTGCCAGCAGCCGAACAGGGTACGAGCAGTACTTC. Its translation: CASSRTGYEQYF. This chain uses TRBV7-9 with TRBJ2-7, with a weak D call TRBD1 (6 bases). The V end lost 5 bases, the J end lost 4 bases, and 9 bases lay between the germline ends. This CDR3 region has 12 residues. In germline, CDR1 is SEHNR, CDR2 FQNEAQ (reference sequence).

The V and J genes are TRBV5-4 and TRBJ2-1; D unresolved. Germline V gives CDR1 SGHNT, CDR2 YYREEE (reference sequence). The CDR3 has 13 residues. With 1 base removed from V and 6 bases from J, the gap between germline ends came to 8 bases. The CDR3 DNA reads TGTGCCAGCAGCTTGCACAGTATCAATGAGCAGTTCTTC. Protein: CASSLHSINEQFF.

The V and J genes are TRBV28 and TRBJ1-5, with a tentative D call TRBD1 (6 bases). This CDR3 contains 16 residues. V gave up 3 bases and J gave up 1 base, with 13 bases separating them. Per germline, CDR1 MDHEN and CDR2 SYDVKM. The CDR3 nucleotides are TGTGCCAGCAGTTTTACAGGGAAGATGAGCAATCAGCCCCAGCATTTT. Its protein product is CASSFTGKMSNQPQHF.

V gene TRBV7-2 combines with J gene TRBJ2-5; the match to TRBD1 covers 8 bases. Germline CDR1 SGHTA, CDR2 FQGNSA. This CDR3 contains 14 residues. Unmatched junction bases numbered 4, after V lost 3 bases and J lost 4 bases. CDR3 region: CASSFTGGVETQYF. CDR3 DNA: TGTGCCAGCAGCTTCACAGGGGGTGTAGAGACCCAGTACTTC.

About this clone: Other DNA sequences in this specimen translate into the identical CDR3. The rearrangement links TRBV11-2 to TRBJ1-3; possibly TRBD1 for D (5 bases). V lost 2 bases, J lost 2 bases, and 7 bases lay in between. The CDR3 runs to 14 residues. Germline CDR1 reads SGHAT; CDR2 reads FQNNGV. CDR3 amino acids: CASSLRGAGNTIYF. As DNA, the CDR3 is TGTGCCAGCAGCTTAAGGGGCGCTGGAAACACCATATATTTT.

This chain uses TRBV18 with TRBJ2-4; 11 bases match TRBD1. Trimming at V came to 9 bases and at J to 3 bases, leaving 7 bases not matched to a gene. The CDR3 loop spans 15 amino acids. CDR1 and CDR2 (germline): KGHSH, LQKENI. Written as DNA, the CDR3 is TGTGCCAGTTCGGGACAGGGGGGAAGCAAAAACATTCAGTACTTC. Protein: CASSGQGGSKNIQYF.

The rearrangement links TRBV7-9 to TRBJ1-6, with D possibly TRBD1 on 5 matching bases. Germline-derived CDR1 and CDR2 are SEHNR and FQNEAQ (reference sequence). V was trimmed by 4 bases and J by 6 bases, leaving 22 bases between them. The CDR3 runs to 18 residues. The CDR3 DNA reads as TGTGCCAGCAGCTCCCCTCCGGGGGGTGGAGGGTCTAATTCACCCCTCCACTTT. Translation gives CASSSPPGGGGSNSPLHF.

The V call is TRBV25-1, the J call TRBJ2-7, with TRBD1 identical over 7 bases. With 5 bases clipped from V and 0 bases from J, the junction kept 7 bases outside the gene matches. Germline V gene sequence: CDR1 MGHDK, CDR2 SYGVNS. This CDR3 is 15 amino acids long. CDR3 in DNA: TGTGCCAGCAGTTCCCAGGGACAGAGCTCCTACGAGCAGTACTTC. This gives the protein CASSSQGQSSYEQYF.

The V and J genes are TRBV15 and TRBJ1-5, with 10 bases fitting TRBD1. The CDR3 spans 15 residues. V shed 1 base and J 9 bases; nucleotides not matched to a gene: 6. Germline V gene lookup returns CDR1 LNHNV and CDR2 YYDKDF (reference sequence). The CDR3 spells CATSRGGQGSWPQHF. CDR3 nucleotides: TGTGCCACCAGCAGAGGGGGACAGGGGTCCTGGCCCCAGCATTTT.